The T cell receptor beta chain under discussion was sequenced for a study of T-cell memory formation after mild COVID-19. Whole-study results and caveats: Later expanders leaned toward CD4+, whereas clones contracting from day 15 to 85 were balanced CD4/CD8.

The CDR3 loop spans 16 amino acids. Germline-derived CDR1 and CDR2 are DFQATT and SNEGSKA (reference sequence). The V and J ends lost 0 bases and 9 bases, in that order; junction bases with no gene match: 11. TCRdb used MiXCR to reprocess the 5' RACE reads, holding one entry per CDR3 protein. The table has under 300,000 distinct CDR3 sequences, roughly 8% seen once. This clonotype has a handful of counts. What it binds is not known. The receptor was isolated from a man aged 18 to 30 who had mild COVID-19 (a few samples of this study predate the infection). Cell type and time point are not known. The chain has TRBV20-1 and TRBJ2-2; TRBD2 aligns across 9 bases. The source material was PBMCs or a T cell subset sorted from them (not recorded which). CDR3 sequence: CSARDRTLAGSRELFF. In nucleotides, the CDR3 is TGCAGTGCTAGAGATAGGACCCTAGCGGGGAGTAGGGAGCTGTTTTTT.